Following are 8 T cell receptor beta chains from one sample sequenced in a study of blood T cell repertoires in COVID-19 (TCRdb year 2020). Library generation was performed with the immunoSEQ multiplex PCR assay. TCRdb obtained this table from immuneACCESS and retained in-frame rearrangements with V and J assigned. These tables miss some clones; where compared with another copy, unresolved V genes account for less than half of the shortfall, and the remainder is unexplained. The sample contains 9,500 to 15,000 clones, roughly four fifths of them found a single time. The ten largest clonotypes hold under 5% of the sample. The material sequenced was peripheral blood. Receptors originate from a woman in her sixties or seventies with acute or convalescent COVID-19.

This chain joins TRBV7-9 and TRBJ2-1; D unresolved. The V gene's germline CDR1 is SEHNR and CDR2 FQNEAQ (reference sequence). This CDR3 comprises 14 residues. V lost 1 base and J 10 bases, leaving 14 bases between the germline ends. CDR3 protein: CASSLEARYDEQFF. The CDR3 coding sequence is TGTGCCAGCAGCTTAGAAGCGAGGTATGACGAGCAGTTCTTC.

The chain links TRBV6-1 to TRBJ2-1, with TRBD2 identical over 9 bases. V shed 3 bases, J shed 6 bases, and the junction held 9 bases outside the gene matches. Germline assignment: CDR1 MNHNS and CDR2 SASEGT. The CDR3 is 16 amino acids. CDR3 residues: CASSDPRASGVNEQFF. CDR3 DNA: TGTGCCAGCAGTGACCCCCGGGCTAGCGGGGTCAATGAGCAGTTCTTC.

The count of this clone is one. The J gene is TRBJ2-1, the V gene TRBV18; weak D call: TRBD2 (6 bases). CDR3 length: 14 amino acids. Deletions cut 3 bases from V and 7 bases from J, with 13 bases between. Germline CDR1 and CDR2: KGHSH and LQKENI. CDR3 residues: CASSPAPGGNEQFF. The CDR3 DNA reads TGTGCCAGCTCACCCGCCCCAGGAGGGAATGAGCAGTTCTTC.

Within the sample, this clone is medium-sized. The V and J genes are TRBV7-9 and TRBJ2-7; the match to TRBD2 covers 10 bases. Looked up from germline, CDR1 is SEHNR and CDR2 is FQNEAQ (reference sequence). V trimming: 2 bases; J trimming: 0 bases; junction bases outside the gene matches: 10. The CDR3 loop spans 18 amino acids. In DNA, the CDR3 is TGTGCCAGCAGCTTACGGCCTAGCGGGGGTCTAAGCTCCTACGAGCAGTACTTC. As protein: CASSLRPSGGLSSYEQYF.

The rearrangement joins TRBV7-6 to TRBJ1-4, with a possible D match to TRBD1 (6 bases). CDR1 is SGHVS and CDR2 is FNYEAQ in the germline V gene. The CDR3 contains 16 residues. V was shortened by 5 bases and J by 6 bases, with 19 bases between the two germline ends. Here the CDR3 DNA reads TGTGCCAGCAGCCCCCGGCGCGGGGGGCGAGATGAAAAACTGTTTTTT. Its protein is CASSPRRGGRDEKLFF.

The chain uses TRBV5-1 and TRBJ1-1; TRBD1 agrees at 9 bases. The V gene's germline CDR1 is SGHRS and CDR2 YFSETQ. The CDR3 sequence is 15 residues long. Unmatched junction bases numbered 9, after V lost 4 bases and J lost 5 bases. The CDR3: CASSPLQGARTEAFF. The CDR3 nucleotides read TGCGCCAGCAGCCCCTTACAGGGGGCGAGGACTGAAGCTTTCTTT.

This rearrangement joins TRBV28 to TRBJ2-1; TRBD1 aligns across 9 bases. Trimming took 3 bases from V and 12 from J; bases not matched to a gene: 6. This CDR3 is built from 13 residues. CDR1 and CDR2 from the germline V gene are MDHEN and SYDVKM. The CDR3 bases are TGTGCCAGCAGTTTGCTCCAGGGACAGGGGCAGTTCTTC. It yields the protein CASSLLQGQGQFF.

As concerns this clone: In the same sample, other DNA sequences code for this CDR3. This chain links TRBV10-3 with TRBJ1-5; 9 nucleotides align to TRBD1. Per the germline V gene, CDR1 is ENHRY and CDR2 is SYGVKD. V lost 0 bases to trimming and J lost 4 bases; unmatched junction nucleotides: 4. The CDR3 runs 16 residues. CDR3 loop: CAISESGQGSNQPQHF. In DNA, the CDR3 is TGTGCCATCAGTGAGTCGGGACAGGGAAGTAATCAGCCCCAGCATTTT.